The 20 T cell receptor beta chains below all came from one sample that was sequenced in a study of blood T cell repertoires in COVID-19. Here immunoSEQ multiplex PCR was the method, and the copy in TCRdb shows in-frame clones only, minus some. This table holds 300,000 to 400,000 clones, roughly 89% found once. The sample was peripheral blood. These receptors were obtained from a woman aged 18-30 years who had recovered from COVID-19.

This chain uses TRBV9 with TRBJ2-3; TRBD1 matches 8 bases. Unmatched junction bases numbered 5, after V lost 5 bases and J lost 6 bases. The CDR3 length is 13 residues. The germline gives CDR1 SGDLS, CDR2 YYNGEE. CDR3 coding DNA: TGTGCCAGCAGACACGGACAGGGCGATACGCAGTATTTT. Translating gives CASRHGQGDTQYF.

This sequence joins TRBV30 and TRBJ1-5; possibly TRBD1 for D (6 bases). Trimming took 0 bases from V and 5 from J, leaving 8 bases between them. This CDR3 region has 13 residues. Germline-derived CDR1 and CDR2 are GTSNPN and SVGIG (reference sequence). This chain's CDR3 is CAWSVQGYQPQHF. The CDR3 nucleotides read TGTGCCTGGAGTGTACAGGGTTATCAGCCCCAGCATTTT.

The chain couples TRBV7-9 to TRBJ2-5, with 9 nucleotides matching TRBD2. The V gene end was trimmed by 4 bases and the J gene end by 4 bases; junction bases not matched to a gene: 7. CDR1 and CDR2 (germline): SEHNR, FQNEAQ (reference sequence). The CDR3 loop spans 15 amino acids. The CDR3 loop reads CASSSVGAGGETQYF. The CDR3 DNA follows: TGTGCCAGCAGCTCGGTGGGAGCGGGAGGAGAGACCCAGTACTTC.

The rearrangement joins TRBV11-3 to TRBJ1-1; no clear D gene. V was shortened by 4 bases and J by 0 bases, with 9 bases between the two germline ends. The CDR3 covers 14 residues. Germline CDR1 is SGHNT and CDR2 is YENEEA. The CDR3 nucleotides are TGTGCCAGCAGCTCCCACAGACTGAACACTGAAGCTTTCTTT. The encoded protein is CASSSHRLNTEAFF.

The chain carries TRBV5-1 and TRBJ2-1; 13 positions agree with TRBD2. V trimming: 4 bases; J trimming: 3 bases; junction bases outside the gene matches: 10. Germline CDR1 and CDR2: SGHRS and YFSETQ. The CDR3 is 18 residues long. As DNA, the CDR3 is TGCGCCAGCAGCAGAACCGGGACTAGCGGGAAAGGCTACAATGAGCAGTTCTTC. The encoded protein is CASSRTGTSGKGYNEQFF.

This clone has a single count. The chain employs TRBV4-1 and TRBJ2-4, with D maybe TRBD2 (7 bases). Between the trimmed V and J ends, which lost 3 bases and 0 bases, there was a span of 21 bases. The CDR3 runs 19 residues. Germline V gene sequence: CDR1 MGHRA, CDR2 YSYEKL. The CDR3 loop is CASSHLLGGGGVAKNIQYF. CDR3 bases: TGCGCCAGCAGCCACCTTCTGGGAGGCGGGGGCGTAGCCAAAAACATTCAGTACTTC.

V is TRBV4-1 and J is TRBJ1-5; D is ambiguous. The germline V gene encodes CDR1 MGHRA and CDR2 YSYEKL. The CDR3 sequence is 13 residues long. V gave up 1 base and J gave up 9 bases, with 10 bases separating them. The CDR3 DNA sequence: TGCGCCAGCAGCCAAGCACGGGGAGGGCCCCAGCATTTT. Translation: CASSQARGGPQHF.

This chain uses TRBV12-1 with TRBJ2-7; the table calls TRBD2, which could not be checked here. TRBV12-1 is marked as a pseudogene. This CDR3 region has 16 residues. CDR3 sequence: CASSFVLAGGFYEQYV. CDR3 nucleotide sequence: TGTGCCAGCAGCTTTGTATTAGCGGGAGGTTTCTACGAGCAGTACGTC.

The chain has TRBV2 and TRBJ2-1, with D perhaps TRBD2 (5 bases). This CDR3 contains 14 residues. The germline V and J ends were trimmed by 4 bases and 7 bases, with 14 bases remaining between them. Germline V gene data show CDR1 as SNHLY and CDR2 as FYNNEI. The CDR3 sequence is CASSGGEPGNEQFF. The CDR3 nucleotides read TGTGCCAGCAGTGGTGGTGAACCGGGGAATGAGCAGTTCTTC.

The chain carries TRBV7-9 and TRBJ1-1; the D is unclear. This CDR3 has 15 amino acids. Looked up from germline, CDR1 is SEHNR and CDR2 is FQNEAQ (reference sequence). The V and J ends lost 3 bases and 5 bases respectively, with 16 bases between them. The CDR3 DNA reads TGTGCCAGCAGCTTCTTGGCCCTGGCGGGAACTGAAGCTTTCTTT. Protein sequence: CASSFLALAGTEAFF.

The chain couples TRBV5-4 to TRBJ2-3, with TRBD1 matching over 8 bases. Germline CDR1 is SGHNT and CDR2 is YYREEE (reference sequence). The CDR3 spans 13 residues. Germline trimming cut 4 bases from V and 5 bases from J; bases unmatched to any gene: 3. As DNA, the CDR3 is TGTGCCAGCAGCCGCGGGACAGGAGATACGCAGTATTTT. This sequence encodes CASSRGTGDTQYF.

The chain joins TRBV19 to TRBJ2-1, with D possibly TRBD1 on 6 matching bases. The CDR3 sequence is 14 residues long. Germline CDR1 reads LNHDA; CDR2 reads SQIVND (reference sequence). V was clipped by 5 bases and J by 5 bases, with 13 bases between them. The CDR3, as DNA: TGTGCCAGTAGTCCGCCCGGGACAAACAATGAGCAGTTCTTC. Protein sequence: CASSPPGTNNEQFF.

This chain links TRBV2 with TRBJ2-1, with 8 bases identical to TRBD2. V lost 5 bases to trimming and J lost 8 bases; unmatched junction nucleotides: 5. Germline V lookup: CDR1 SNHLY, CDR2 FYNNEI. This CDR3 is built from 13 residues. This CDR3 reads CASSPLSGDEQFF. In DNA form, the CDR3 reads TGTGCCAGCAGTCCACTTAGCGGGGATGAGCAGTTCTTC. Together with reference TRBV2 and TRBJ2-1, the CDR3 gives the full variable domain: EPEVTQTPSHQVTQMGQEVILRCVPISNHLYFYWYRQILGQKVEFLVSFYNNEISEKSEIFDDQFSVERPDGSNFTLKIRSTKLEDSAMYFCASSPLSGDEQFFGPGTRLTVL.

This chain uses TRBV9 with TRBJ2-1; TRBD2 agrees at 10 bases. CDR3 length: 14 amino acids. The V gene's germline CDR1 is SGDLS and CDR2 YYNGEE. The ends lost 8 bases at V and 7 bases at J; junction bases unmatched: 9. The CDR3 coding sequence is TGTGCCAGTGGAAGCGGGAGGGCCATAAATGAGCAGTTCTTC. Protein product: CASGSGRAINEQFF.

V is TRBV30 and J is TRBJ2-1; the match to TRBD2 covers 8 bases. The trim removed 2 bases at V and 7 bases at J, leaving 7 bases unmatched. The CDR3 consists of 14 residues. The germline V gene encodes CDR1 GTSNPN and CDR2 SVGIG (reference sequence). For the CDR3, the DNA is TGTGCCTGGAGTCTTAAGCGGGAGTATAATGAGCAGTTCTTC. Translating it yields CAWSLKREYNEQFF.

The chain combines TRBV11-2 with TRBJ2-1; TRBD1 might be the D (6 bases). V lost 3 bases, J lost 5 bases, and 8 bases lay in between. This CDR3 contains 13 residues. Germline V gene sequence: CDR1 SGHAT, CDR2 FQNNGV. Here the CDR3 reads CASSLDRHNEQFF. CDR3 in DNA: TGTGCCAGCAGCTTGGACAGACACAATGAGCAGTTCTTC.

This clone was detected a few times. This chain uses TRBV5-6 with TRBJ2-5, with 9 bases matching TRBD2. V gave up 2 bases and J gave up 5 bases; unmatched junction bases: 4. Germline assignment: CDR1 SGHDT and CDR2 YYEEEE. The CDR3 extends over 14 amino acids. The CDR3 spells CASSLLAGTETQYF. Written as DNA, the CDR3 is TGTGCCAGCAGCTTACTAGCGGGCACGGAGACCCAGTACTTC.

This clone has a handful of counts. V gene TRBV7-2 combines with J gene TRBJ2-1, with TRBD2 as a possible D gene (5 bases). The length of the CDR3 is 14 residues. Germline loops: CDR1 SGHTA, CDR2 FQGNSA. V was shortened by 0 bases and J by 7 bases, with 10 bases between the two germline ends. Here the CDR3 DNA reads TGTGCCAGCAGCTTAGCGGGAGAGAGGAATGAGCAGTTCTTC. It codes for CASSLAGERNEQFF.

In DNA form, the CDR3 reads TGTGCCTGGAGTCCCGGGACAGTCTCTGGAAACACCATATATTTT. Protein product: CAWSPGTVSGNTIYF. The chain recombines TRBV30 with TRBJ1-3; TRBD1 aligns across 7 bases. The V and J ends lost 2 bases and 0 bases, in that order; junction bases with no gene match: 4. The CDR3 is 15 amino acids. From germline, CDR1 is GTSNPN and CDR2 SVGIG (reference sequence).

The rearrangement joins TRBV7-9 to TRBJ2-3, with a tentative D call TRBD2 (5 bases). Germline CDR1 is SEHNR and CDR2 is FQNEAQ (reference sequence). Trimming removed 5 bases at V and 1 base at J, with 7 bases between. There are 13 residues in the CDR3. CDR3 in DNA: TGTGCCAGCAGCGTCGGGGGCACAGATACGCAGTATTTT. Translating gives CASSVGGTDTQYF.